A single sample is the source of the 13 T cell receptor beta chains below, sequenced in a study of shared clonotypes between healthy human individuals. TCRdb's table, derived via immunoSEQ multiplex PCR, lists solely in-frame clones and lacks some. In the table there are over a million clones, about 70% of which are singletons. The specimen sequenced was memory CD4+ T cells sorted from blood. The subset denotes: CD45RA-negative fraction. The receptors were gathered from a man aged 18 to 29 in good health.

Notes on this clone: The junction shows a germline mismatch at one end, possibly a read error. This chain links TRBV30 with TRBJ2-3, with D maybe TRBD2 (7 bases). This CDR3 spans 12 amino acids. Germline V CDR1 and CDR2: GTSNPN, SVGIG (reference sequence). The CDR3 reads CAWKKGMGGQDF. The DNA of the CDR3 is TGTGCCTGGAAAAAGGGCATGGGGGGGCAAGATTTT.

Points on this clone: Given a much more abundant clone one base away, this may be a read error. The rearrangement links TRBV7-2 to TRBJ1-5; a weak D match, TRBD1 (5 bases). Trimming cost V 4 bases and J 2 bases, with 9 bases left between them. The CDR3 extends over 14 amino acids. CDR1 SGHTA and CDR2 FQGNSA come from the germline V gene. The CDR3, as DNA: TGTGCCAGCAGCTACGACAGAGGCAATCAGCCCCAGCATTTT. It specifies CASSYDRGNQPQHF.

V usage is TRBV19 and J usage is TRBJ1-5; tentative D call: TRBD1 (5 bases). Looked up from germline, CDR1 is LNHDA and CDR2 is SQIVND (reference sequence). CDR3 length: 14 residues. V was pared by 2 bases and J by 4 bases, with 9 bases between. CDR3 protein: CASSINNRNQPQHF. CDR3 nucleotides: TGTGCCAGTAGTATAAACAACAGGAATCAGCCCCAGCATTTT.

The chain has TRBV25-1 and TRBJ2-5; D possibly matches TRBD1 or TRBD2 (5 bases each). V was trimmed by 6 bases and J by 2 bases, leaving 16 bases between them. This CDR3 is 15 amino acids long. In germline, CDR1 is MGHDK, CDR2 SYGVNS. The CDR3 region is CASSRDGKRQETQYF. In DNA form, the CDR3 reads TGTGCCAGCAGCCGGGACGGAAAACGGCAAGAGACCCAGTACTTC.

The chain combines TRBV28 with TRBJ1-5, with a possible D match to TRBD1 (5 bases). Germline V gene data show CDR1 as MDHEN and CDR2 as SYDVKM. V was pared by 5 bases and J by 4 bases, with 12 bases between. The CDR3 spans 14 residues. The CDR3 protein is CASSPGLGNQPQHF. CDR3 in DNA: TGTGCCAGCAGTCCAGGGTTAGGAAATCAGCCCCAGCATTTT.

CDR3: CASSLVGDRSTDTQYF. DNA of the CDR3: TGTGCCAGCAGCTTAGTAGGGGACAGGAGCACAGATACGCAGTATTTT. V is TRBV7-9 and J is TRBJ2-3; TRBD1 matches 8 bases. J lost 0 bases, V lost 1 base, and 3 bases had no gene match. Germline V gene data show CDR1 as SEHNR and CDR2 as FQNEAQ (reference sequence). The CDR3 is 16 residues long.

Regarding this clone: Different DNA sequences within this sample yield the same CDR3. The chain uses TRBV6-1 and TRBJ1-5; D is ambiguous. This CDR3 is built from 18 residues. CDR1 and CDR2 from the germline V gene are MNHNS and SASEGT. With 0 bases removed from V and 1 base from J, the gap between germline ends came to 16 bases. CDR3 region: CASSEAIGRQASNQPQHF. CDR3 sequence (DNA): TGTGCCAGCAGTGAAGCGATAGGCCGGCAAGCCAGCAATCAGCCCCAGCATTTT.

V and J are TRBV5-1 and TRBJ1-5, with D possibly being TRBD1 (5 bases). The V end was cut by 0 bases, the J end by 7 bases, with 17 bases between. The CDR3 consists of 16 residues. Germline V gene sequence: CDR1 SGHRS, CDR2 YFSETQ. The CDR3 spells CASSLGQPSQGQPQHF. The CDR3 coding sequence is TGCGCCAGCAGCTTGGGTCAGCCATCGCAGGGCCAGCCCCAGCATTTT.

The V and J genes are TRBV7-3 and TRBJ2-1; tentative D call: TRBD2 (6 bases). There are 13 residues in the CDR3. Germline CDR1 and CDR2: SGHTA and FQGTGA. Trimming pared 4 bases from V and 3 bases from J, leaving 7 bases between. Here the CDR3 reads CASSWDFYNEQFF. CDR3 nucleotide sequence: TGTGCCAGCAGCTGGGACTTCTACAATGAGCAGTTCTTC.

Worth noting for this clone: It may be a read error: a sequence one base away is much more abundant. The sample holds other DNA sequences that translate to the same CDR3. This chain connects TRBV12-5 to TRBJ1-1; D unresolved. Germline-derived CDR1 and CDR2 are LGHNT and FRNRAP. This CDR3 is built from 14 residues. Trimming took off 1 base at V and 1 base at J, with 7 bases between the two ends. CDR3 nucleotides: TGTGCTAGTGGTTTGGGGACGGGGAACACTGAAGCTTTCTTT. Its translation is CASGLGTGNTEAFF.

The chain combines TRBV6-5 with TRBJ1-2, with D tentatively TRBD1 (6 bases). There are 14 residues in the CDR3. Trimming stripped 0 bases from V and 6 bases from J, with 11 bases between. From germline, CDR1 is MNHEY and CDR2 SVGAGI. For the CDR3, the DNA is TGTGCCAGCAGTTACTCCTACAGGGACGATGGCTACACCTTC. Translation: CASSYSYRDDGYTF.

V is TRBV30 and J is TRBJ1-6; D possibly corresponds to TRBD1 (5 bases). The V end was cut by 4 bases, the J end by 7 bases, with 11 bases between. This CDR3 comprises 13 residues. Germline values: CDR1 GTSNPN, CDR2 SVGIG (reference sequence). This CDR3 is CAWNSRGNSPLHF. The DNA of the CDR3 is TGTGCCTGGAACTCAAGGGGAAATTCACCCCTCCACTTT.

The chain couples TRBV7-9 to TRBJ2-7; D ambiguous. Germline CDR1 and CDR2: SEHNR and FQNEAQ (reference sequence). V gave up 1 base and J gave up 11 bases, with 12 bases separating them. CDR3 length equals 12 residues. Written as DNA, the CDR3 is TGTGCCAGCAGCTTAGAACAGCTGATAAAGTACTTC. Translating gives CASSLEQLIKYF.